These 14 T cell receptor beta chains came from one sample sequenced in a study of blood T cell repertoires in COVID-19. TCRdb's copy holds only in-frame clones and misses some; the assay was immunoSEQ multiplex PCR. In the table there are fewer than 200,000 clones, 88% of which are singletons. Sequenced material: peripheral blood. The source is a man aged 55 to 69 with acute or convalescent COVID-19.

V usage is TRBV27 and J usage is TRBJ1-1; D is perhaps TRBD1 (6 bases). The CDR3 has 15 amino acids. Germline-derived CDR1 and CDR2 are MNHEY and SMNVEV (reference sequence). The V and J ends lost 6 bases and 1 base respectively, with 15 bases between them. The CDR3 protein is CASSLLGQQNTEAFF. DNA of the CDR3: TGTGCCAGCAGCCTGCTCGGACAGCAGAACACTGAAGCTTTCTTT.

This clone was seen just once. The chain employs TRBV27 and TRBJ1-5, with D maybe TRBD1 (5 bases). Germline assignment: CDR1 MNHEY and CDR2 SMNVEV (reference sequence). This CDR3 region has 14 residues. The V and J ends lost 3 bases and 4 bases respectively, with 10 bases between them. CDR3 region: CASSLGRGNQPQHF. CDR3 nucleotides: TGTGCCAGCAGTTTGGGACGGGGGAATCAGCCCCAGCATTTT.

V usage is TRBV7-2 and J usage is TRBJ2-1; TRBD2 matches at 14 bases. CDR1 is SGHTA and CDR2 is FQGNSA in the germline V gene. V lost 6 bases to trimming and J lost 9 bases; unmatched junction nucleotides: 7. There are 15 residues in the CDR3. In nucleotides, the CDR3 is TGTGCCAGCAGACTCCCGGGACTAGCGGGAGCTGAGCAGTTCTTC. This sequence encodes CASRLPGLAGAEQFF.

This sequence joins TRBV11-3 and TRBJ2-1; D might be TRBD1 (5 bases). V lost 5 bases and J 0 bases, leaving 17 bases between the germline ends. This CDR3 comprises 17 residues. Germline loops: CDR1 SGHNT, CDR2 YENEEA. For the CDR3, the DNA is TGTGCCAGCAGCACGGACAAAGGTATCAGCTCCTACAATGAGCAGTTCTTC. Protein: CASSTDKGISSYNEQFF.

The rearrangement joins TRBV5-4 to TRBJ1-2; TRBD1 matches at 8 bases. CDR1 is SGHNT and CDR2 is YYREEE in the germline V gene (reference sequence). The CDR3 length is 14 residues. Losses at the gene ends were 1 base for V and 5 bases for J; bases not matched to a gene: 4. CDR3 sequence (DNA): TGTGCCAGCAGCTTGAGCAGGGGGCTGTATGGCTACACCTTC. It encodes CASSLSRGLYGYTF.

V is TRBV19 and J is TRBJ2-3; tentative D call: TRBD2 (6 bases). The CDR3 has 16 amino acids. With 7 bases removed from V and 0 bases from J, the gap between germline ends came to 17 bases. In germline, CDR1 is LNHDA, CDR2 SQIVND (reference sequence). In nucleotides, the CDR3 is TGTGCCAGTACCTCCGGGGCTAGCGCTAGCACAGATACGCAGTATTTT. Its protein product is CASTSGASASTDTQYF.

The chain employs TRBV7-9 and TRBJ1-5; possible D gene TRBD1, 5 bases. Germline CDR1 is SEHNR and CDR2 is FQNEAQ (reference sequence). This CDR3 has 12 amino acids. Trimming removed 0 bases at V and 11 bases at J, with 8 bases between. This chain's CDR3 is CASSLAGGAQHF. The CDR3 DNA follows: TGTGCCAGCAGCTTAGCGGGGGGAGCCCAGCATTTT.

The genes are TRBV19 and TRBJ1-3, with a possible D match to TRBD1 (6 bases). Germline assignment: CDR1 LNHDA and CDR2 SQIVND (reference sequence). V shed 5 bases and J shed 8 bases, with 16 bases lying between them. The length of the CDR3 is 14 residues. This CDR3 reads CASSRQGKTDTIYF. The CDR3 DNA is TGTGCCAGTAGTCGGCAGGGGAAGACCGACACCATATATTTT.

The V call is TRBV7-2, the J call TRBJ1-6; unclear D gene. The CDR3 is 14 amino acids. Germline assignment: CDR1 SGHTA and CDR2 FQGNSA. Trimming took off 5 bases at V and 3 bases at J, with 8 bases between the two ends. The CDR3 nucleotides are TGTGCCAGCAGCCCACAAGTCTATAATTCACCCCTCCACTTT. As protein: CASSPQVYNSPLHF.

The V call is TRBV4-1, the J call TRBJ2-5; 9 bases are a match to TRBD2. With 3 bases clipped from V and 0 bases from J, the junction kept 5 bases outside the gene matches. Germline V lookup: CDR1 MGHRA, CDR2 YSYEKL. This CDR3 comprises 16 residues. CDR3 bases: TGCGCCAGCAGCCAGACTAGCGGATTGTACCAAGAGACCCAGTACTTC. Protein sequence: CASSQTSGLYQETQYF.

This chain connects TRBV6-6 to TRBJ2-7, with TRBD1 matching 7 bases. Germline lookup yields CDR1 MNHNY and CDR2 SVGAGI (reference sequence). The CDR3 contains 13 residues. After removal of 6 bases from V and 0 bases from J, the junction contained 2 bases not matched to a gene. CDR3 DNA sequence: TGTGCCAGCAGATGGGACAGCTCCTACGAGCAGTACGTC. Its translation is CASRWDSSYEQYV.

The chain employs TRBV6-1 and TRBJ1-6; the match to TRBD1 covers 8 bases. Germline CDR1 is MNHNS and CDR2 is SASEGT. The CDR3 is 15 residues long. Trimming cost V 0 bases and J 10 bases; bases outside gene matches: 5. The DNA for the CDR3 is TGTGCCAGCAGTGAAGCGGCCAGGGGGCTATCACCCCTCCACTTT. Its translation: CASSEAARGLSPLHF.

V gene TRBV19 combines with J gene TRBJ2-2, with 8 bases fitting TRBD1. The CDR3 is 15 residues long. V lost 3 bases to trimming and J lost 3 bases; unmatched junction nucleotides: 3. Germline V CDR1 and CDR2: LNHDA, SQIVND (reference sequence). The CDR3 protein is CASSMLGQDTGELFF. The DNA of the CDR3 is TGTGCCAGTAGTATGCTGGGACAGGACACCGGGGAGCTGTTTTTT.

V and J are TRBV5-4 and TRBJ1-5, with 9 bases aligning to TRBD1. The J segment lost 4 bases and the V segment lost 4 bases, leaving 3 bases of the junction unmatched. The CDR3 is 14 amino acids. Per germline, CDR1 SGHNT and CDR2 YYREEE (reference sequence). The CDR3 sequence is CASSDGTGNQPQHF. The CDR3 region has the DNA TGTGCCAGCAGCGACGGGACAGGGAATCAGCCCCAGCATTTT.